Listed below are T cell receptor beta chains from one sample, sequenced in a study of graft-versus-host responses after intestinal transplantation. Sequencing used immunoSEQ multiplex PCR; TCRdb keeps in-frame clones, though not all of them. Among tens of thousands of clones listed, about 89% were seen once. These TCRs are of unknown antigen specificity. The sequencing here drew on unstimulated CD8+ T cells sorted from spleen or lymph node cells, taken before intestinal transplant. All receptors come from a human donor who received an intestinal transplant. Both conserved end residues are part of each CDR3.

V gene	J gene	CDR3 protein
TRBV28	TRBJ1-3	CASRESGGSGNTIYF
TRBV5-1	TRBJ1-2	CASSYPGQGGGGYTF
TRBV7-3	TRBJ2-5	CASSSSGGEETQYF
TRBV2	TRBJ2-1	CASSVLVGVNSYNEQFF
TRBV4-2	TRBJ2-7	CASSPLLPGEVTYEQYF
TRBV9	TRBJ1-3	CASSVDWSGGNTIYF
TRBV5-4	TRBJ2-7	CASSLLAGDPYEQYF
TRBV19	TRBJ1-2	CASSLGSGTAYGYTF
TRBV27	TRBJ2-7	CASSAGASEQYF
TRBV27	TRBJ2-7	CASSFPGQGYEQYF
TRBV5-6	TRBJ2-7	CASSSGTQTYEQYF
TRBV6-5	TRBJ2-5	CASSRDFQETQYF
TRBV5-5	TRBJ2-7	CASSLGGPLRQYF
TRBV5-4	TRBJ1-2	CASTGGYGYTF
TRBV28	TRBJ1-4	CASSLRGNNEKLFF
TRBV6-5	TRBJ2-7	CASSFGLKRSEQYF
TRBV2	TRBJ2-1	CASMGGTASGHDEQFF
TRBV25-1	TRBJ2-7	CASSEGLHYEQYF
TRBV10-3	TRBJ2-3	CAIKSGRPTDTQYF
TRBV7-9	TRBJ2-7	CASSFLAGAPYEQYF
TRBV9	TRBJ1-4	CASSVDPGTANEKLFF
TRBV6-4	TRBJ2-3	CASSDSRGPTDTQYF
TRBV5-1	TRBJ2-4	CASSLLPTPWFLTGGGRSKNIQYF
TRBV11-2	TRBJ2-1	CASSDTLQGQGPYNEQFF
TRBV5-1	TRBJ2-3	CASSLGYREGTDTQYF
TRBV10-1	TRBJ2-7	CASSDGRVSYEQYF
TRBV4-1	TRBJ2-1	CASSQDYGSEDYNEQFF
TRBV28	TRBJ2-7	CASSSPRQGVVSYEQYF
TRBV2	TRBJ1-2	CASRAAGQELYGYTF
TRBV7-8	TRBJ1-1	CASSLSGKIEAFF
TRBV7-6	TRBJ2-2	CASSPTGGELFF
TRBV5-1	TRBJ2-1	CASSFGQGNNEQFF
TRBV9	TRBJ2-7	CASSVGTGSEQYF
TRBV7-6	TRBJ2-2	CASSSEDRNTGELFF
TRBV30	TRBJ2-1	CAWSVGTSGGDEQFF
TRBV27	TRBJ2-1	CASSLATSGREQFF
TRBV6-1	TRBJ1-1	CASSGPFQGVKNTEAFF
TRBV4-1	TRBJ2-1	CASSHRGPYNEQFF
TRBV19	TRBJ2-7	CASSMDRRPYEQYF
TRBV7-6	TRBJ2-1	CASSPRQGFYNEQFF
TRBV2	TRBJ2-7	CASRDVSGNSYEQYF
TRBV15	TRBJ2-3	CATSRDWAGGGTDTQYF
TRBV7-7	TRBJ2-1	CASSLARGLWNEQFF
TRBV7-9	TRBJ2-7	CASSSSGAEQYF
TRBV5-1	TRBJ2-5	CASSTFPTDRVGETQYF
TRBV25-1	TRBJ1-2	CASSGPSQRDGYTF
TRBV28	TRBJ1-2	CASSWPDSNYGYTF
TRBV4-1	TRBJ2-1	CASSLVARPTNEQFF
TRBV7-2	TRBJ1-5	CASSPPGASQPQHF
TRBV30	TRBJ1-5	CAWASDSHQPQHF
TRBV5-1	TRBJ2-5	CASSFVSPFGTQYF
TRBV5-1	TRBJ2-3	CASSLGSNRGRGDTQYF
TRBV7-2	TRBJ2-7	CASSLPGQDYEQYF
TRBV7-9	TRBJ2-1	CASSSGLAGDLRQFF
TRBV13	TRBJ2-1	CASTKREGLAYNEQFF
TRBV14	TRBJ2-7	CASSPTTGLHEQYF